This entry describes one T cell receptor (beta chain). This sample was included in a study of technical replicates of blood from several donors. Assay: immunoSEQ multiplex PCR; the TCRdb copy retains only in-frame clones and omits some. The repertoire holds roughly 82,000 clones, with 96% as singletons. The CDR3 spans 15 residues. Germline V gene sequence: CDR1 SQVTM, CDR2 ANQGSEA. The V end lost 4 bases, the J end lost 5 bases, and 21 bases lay between the germline ends. The sample was T cells isolated from PBMCs. This receptor was taken from a human donor in good health. The rearrangement uses TRBV29-1 and TRBJ2-7; D perhaps matches TRBD1 (6 bases). The DNA of the CDR3 is TGCAGCGTTGCGGGCTCGGGGAGAGGGGGTCACGAGCAGTACTTC. Protein sequence: CSVAGSGRGGHEQYF.